Described below is a single T cell receptor beta chain sequence and its context. This sample was included in a study of control samples from healthy donors and cancer patients. The CDR3 runs to 14 residues. Unmatched junction bases numbered 12, after V lost 7 bases and J lost 8 bases. Germline V gives CDR1 SGDLS, CDR2 YYNGEE. The protocol was immunoSEQ multiplex PCR, while the TCRdb copy is restricted to in-frame clones and leaves out a portion. The top ten hold roughly 20% of the sample, which has approximately 89,000 clones, around 87% seen once. This TCR was recovered from a man in his fifties in good health. The V gene is TRBV9, the J gene TRBJ2-1; 7 nucleotides align to TRBD2. The sample consisted of blood. In nucleotides, the CDR3 is TGTGCCAGCGAGGCCAGCGGGATCTCGTATGAGCAGTTCTTC. Its protein product is CASEASGISYEQFF.